The 24 T cell receptor beta chains reported below all come from one sample, sequenced in a study of blood T cell repertoires in COVID-19. The protocol was immunoSEQ multiplex PCR, while the TCRdb copy is restricted to in-frame clones and leaves out a portion. This table has 240,000 or so clones, roughly 80% appearing once. Input material: peripheral blood. All receptors derive from a woman older than 75 with acute or convalescent COVID-19.

This chain links TRBV19 with TRBJ2-1, with TRBD1 identical over 8 bases. With V trimmed by 6 bases and J by 9 bases, 7 bases remained unmatched. This CDR3 has 13 amino acids. In germline, CDR1 is LNHDA, CDR2 SQIVND (reference sequence). This CDR3 reads CASRPQGEGEQFF. CDR3 nucleotides: TGTGCCAGTAGACCACAGGGGGAAGGTGAGCAGTTCTTC.

In this sample, this clone turned up a few times. V and J are TRBV6-2 or TRBV6-3 and TRBJ2-1; 7 bases are shared with TRBD2. Looked up from germline, CDR1 is MNHEY and CDR2 is SVGEGT. Germline trimming cut 2 bases from V and 3 bases from J; bases unmatched to any gene: 4. This CDR3 contains 15 residues. The CDR3 DNA reads as TGTGCCAGCAGTTACCCCAGCGGGGTCTACAATGAGCAGTTCTTC. This sequence encodes CASSYPSGVYNEQFF.

The chain is built from TRBV5-1 and TRBJ2-7; 7 nucleotides agree with TRBD1. The CDR3 sequence is 15 residues long. Losses at the gene ends were 3 bases for V and 7 bases for J; bases not matched to a gene: 13. From germline, CDR1 is SGHRS and CDR2 YFSETQ. The CDR3 is CASSYAGTDWGEQYF. In DNA, the CDR3 is TGCGCCAGCAGCTACGCCGGGACAGACTGGGGAGAGCAGTACTTC.

The chain has TRBV19 and TRBJ1-4; the match to TRBD1 covers 7 bases. CDR3 length: 15 amino acids. The V segment lost 4 bases and the J segment 4 bases; nucleotides outside the gene matches: 6. Germline-derived CDR1 and CDR2 are LNHDA and SQIVND (reference sequence). DNA of the CDR3: TGTGCCAGTAGTACAGGGGGACGGATTAATGAAAAACTGTTTTTT. Translation: CASSTGGRINEKLFF.

V usage is TRBV27 and J usage is TRBJ1-2; 8 bases are a match to TRBD1. Unmatched junction bases numbered 10, after V lost 3 bases and J lost 1 base. The germline V gene has CDR1 MNHEY and CDR2 SMNVEV (reference sequence). The length of the CDR3 is 17 residues. The DNA for the CDR3 is TGTGCCAGCAGTTTGCGACAGGGGCCGGGGGTTAACTATGGCTACACCTTC. This translates into CASSLRQGPGVNYGYTF.

This clone was observed a single time. The CDR3 DNA reads TGCGCCAGCAGTCCACACCAGGGTTCACCCCTCCACTTT. It is translated as CASSPHQGSPLHF. The chain combines TRBV23-1 with TRBJ1-6; D is perhaps TRBD1 (5 bases). TRBV23-1 is given ORF status, its function remaining uncertain. This CDR3 comprises 13 residues. The V end lost 4 bases, the J end lost 9 bases, and 10 bases lay between the germline ends.

The V and J genes are TRBV2 and TRBJ1-6, with 7 bases lining up with TRBD1. Germline V gene data show CDR1 as SNHLY and CDR2 as FYNNEI. The ends lost 5 bases at V and 1 base at J; junction bases unmatched: 11. The CDR3 sequence is 18 residues long. In DNA, the CDR3 is TGTGCCAGCAGTACTTCAGACAGGGCGAGATCCTATAATTCACCCCTCCACTTT. It specifies CASSTSDRARSYNSPLHF.

The CDR3 here is CASRSAGTYNSPLHF. DNA of the CDR3: TGTGCCAGTAGATCGGCAGGGACTTATAATTCACCCCTCCACTTT. The chain joins TRBV19 to TRBJ1-6; D is possibly TRBD1 (5 bases). The V gene lost 6 bases and the J gene lost 4 bases, with 13 bases spanning the gap. CDR1 is LNHDA and CDR2 is SQIVND in the germline V gene (reference sequence). The CDR3 length is 15 residues.

This rearrangement joins TRBV5-5 to TRBJ2-1, with D maybe TRBD2 (5 bases). This CDR3 comprises 12 residues. Trimming took 6 bases from V and 7 from J, leaving 11 bases between them. Germline V CDR1 and CDR2: SGHKS, YYEKEE (reference sequence). This CDR3 is CASNPGINEQFF. As DNA, the CDR3 is TGTGCCAGCAACCCGGGGATAAATGAGCAGTTCTTC.

The V and J genes are TRBV5-1 and TRBJ1-1; TRBD1 might be the D (5 bases). Germline V CDR1 and CDR2: SGHRS, YFSETQ. The CDR3 runs to 15 residues. V shed 0 bases and J shed 2 bases, with 11 bases lying between them. In DNA, the CDR3 is TGCGCCAGCAGCTTGGGTTCAGGGCCCAACACTGAAGCTTTCTTT. Translating it yields CASSLGSGPNTEAFF.

This clone was found a few times. Mismatch with germline at one junction end may stem from a read error. This rearrangement joins TRBV7-2 to TRBJ2-5, with TRBD1 identical over 9 bases. Germline CDR1 SGHTA, CDR2 FQGNSA. CDR3 size: 17 residues. CDR3 DNA sequence: TGTGCCAGCAGCCTAGCGCCAGGTACAGGGGGCTTGGAGACCCAGTACTTC. Amino acids: CASSLAPGTGGLETQYF.

The gene calls are TRBV11-2 and TRBJ1-5; perhaps TRBD1 as D (6 bases). CDR1 SGHAT and CDR2 FQNNGV come from the germline V gene. V was cut by 5 bases and J by 5 bases, with 10 bases left in between. The CDR3 runs 13 residues. The DNA of the CDR3 is TGTGCCAGCAGCCTAAACAGGGATCAGCCCCAGCATTTT. This sequence encodes CASSLNRDQPQHF.

The V call is TRBV28, the J call TRBJ2-7; 11 positions match TRBD1. The CDR3 loop spans 15 amino acids. CDR1 is MDHEN, CDR2 SYDVKM, per germline. V shed 1 base and J 4 bases; nucleotides not matched to a gene: 3. CDR3 residues: CASSLYGTGGYEQYF. CDR3 nucleotide sequence: TGTGCCAGCAGTTTATACGGGACAGGGGGGTACGAGCAGTACTTC. Full variable domain (rest looked up from reference TRBV28 and TRBJ2-7): DVKVTQSSRYLVKRTGEKVFLECVQDMDHENMFWYRQDPGLGLRLIYFSYDVKMKEKGDIPEGYSVSREKKERFSLILESASTNQTSMYLCASSLYGTGGYEQYFGPGTRLTVT.

V usage is TRBV3-1 (or the pseudogene TRBV3-2) and J usage is TRBJ2-7; D is undetermined. Germline V lookup: CDR1 LGHDT, CDR2 YNNKEL (reference sequence). The CDR3 length is 14 residues. V gave up 4 bases and J gave up 3 bases, with 13 bases separating them. For the CDR3, the DNA is TGTGCCAGCAGCCTTAGAGGTAAGGACTACGAGCAGTACTTC. Translated, it gives CASSLRGKDYEQYF.

This chain joins TRBV25-1 and TRBJ2-7, with 7 bases identical to TRBD2. The CDR3 is made up of 10 amino acids. Germline V lookup: CDR1 MGHDK, CDR2 SYGVNS. The CDR3 spells CSGVTYEQYF. The CDR3 nucleotides are TGTAGCGGGGTGACCTACGAGCAGTACTTC.

The chain employs TRBV23-1 and TRBJ1-5; D not resolved. TRBV23-1 is assigned to the ORF class and has an uncertain function. The germline V and J ends were trimmed by 0 bases and 0 bases, with 12 bases remaining between them. The CDR3 is 17 residues long. The CDR3 bases are TGCGCCAGCAGTCAATCGACCCAGGATAATAGCAATCAGCCCCAGCATTTT. Translation: CASSQSTQDNSNQPQHF.

V gene TRBV5-1 combines with J gene TRBJ1-4; no firm D call. V dropped 0 bases and J dropped 8 bases, with 14 bases sitting between them. Germline V gene lookup returns CDR1 SGHRS and CDR2 YFSETQ. CDR3 size: 15 residues. DNA for the CDR3: TGCGCCAGCAGCTTGGATGGAGGGAAAGGAGAAAAACTGTTTTTT. It translates to CASSLDGGKGEKLFF.

This sequence joins TRBV6-4 and TRBJ2-1, with 8 nucleotides matching TRBD1. This CDR3 comprises 14 residues. From germline, CDR1 is MRHNA and CDR2 SNTAGT. The junction had 3 bases not matched to a gene; V was cut back by 4 bases and J by 4 bases. CDR3 nucleotides: TGTGCCAGCAGTGTCGGACAGGGTTACAATGAGCAGTTCTTC. Translated, it gives CASSVGQGYNEQFF.

The chain combines TRBV7-8 with TRBJ2-1, with 7 bases aligning to TRBD1. The CDR3 covers 15 residues. The V gene end was trimmed by 4 bases and the J gene end by 7 bases; junction bases not matched to a gene: 10. Germline V gene data show CDR1 as SGHVS and CDR2 as FQNEAQ. CDR3 nucleotides: TGTGCCAGCAGCTCCCAAATGACAGGGTGGAATGAGCAGTTCTTC. This gives the protein CASSSQMTGWNEQFF.

The chain recombines TRBV6-5 with TRBJ1-1; weak D call: TRBD1 (6 bases). Germline CDR1 and CDR2: MNHEY and SVGAGI. Trimming took 5 bases from V and 6 from J, leaving 19 bases between them. CDR3 length equals 15 residues. This chain's CDR3 is CASSRGGAADAEAFF. DNA for the CDR3: TGTGCCAGCAGTAGGGGGGGCGCGGCGGACGCTGAAGCTTTCTTT.

The J gene is TRBJ1-1, the V gene TRBV18; D possibly corresponds to TRBD1 (5 bases). V was trimmed by 2 bases and J by 1 base, leaving 11 bases between them. The CDR3 loop spans 15 amino acids. Germline CDR1 KGHSH, CDR2 LQKENI. In DNA, the CDR3 is TGTGCCAGCTCACCAGGGCAGGGCGGGAACACTGAAGCTTTCTTT. Residues: CASSPGQGGNTEAFF.

The chain employs TRBV3-1 (or the pseudogene TRBV3-2) and TRBJ2-5; perhaps TRBD2 as D (6 bases). The length of the CDR3 is 14 residues. The V and J ends lost 3 bases and 3 bases respectively, with 11 bases between them. CDR1 and CDR2 (germline): LGHDT, YNNKEL (reference sequence). This CDR3 is CASSHGTGKETQYF. The CDR3 DNA reads TGTGCCAGCAGCCACGGGACTGGAAAAGAGACCCAGTACTTC.

This chain uses TRBV5-1 with TRBJ2-7; tentative D call: TRBD1 (5 bases). Between the trimmed V and J ends, which lost 7 bases and 2 bases, there was a span of 19 bases. The length of the CDR3 is 15 residues. CDR1 SGHRS and CDR2 YFSETQ come from the germline V gene. CDR3: CASAERPGRTYEQYF. In DNA form, the CDR3 reads TGCGCCAGCGCAGAGCGTCCAGGGCGGACCTACGAGCAGTACTTC.

This clone was picked up one time. The chain couples TRBV15 to TRBJ1-2; D is possibly TRBD1 (5 bases). Germline CDR1 reads LNHNV; CDR2 reads YYDKDF (reference sequence). V was trimmed by 1 base and J by 10 bases, leaving 10 bases between them. The CDR3 has 12 residues. CDR3 residues: CATSRARAHYTF. The CDR3 nucleotides read TGTGCCACCAGCAGAGCCAGGGCTCACTACACCTTC.